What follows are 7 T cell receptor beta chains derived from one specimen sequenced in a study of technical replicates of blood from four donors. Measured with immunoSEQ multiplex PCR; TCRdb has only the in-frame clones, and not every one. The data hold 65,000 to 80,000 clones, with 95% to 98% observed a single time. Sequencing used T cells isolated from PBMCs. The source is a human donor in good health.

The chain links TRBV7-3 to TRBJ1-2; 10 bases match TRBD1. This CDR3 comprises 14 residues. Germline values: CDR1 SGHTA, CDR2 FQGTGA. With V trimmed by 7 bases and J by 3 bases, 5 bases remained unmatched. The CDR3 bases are TGTGCCAGCACGCGGGACAGGGGAGACTATGGCTACACCTTC. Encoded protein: CASTRDRGDYGYTF. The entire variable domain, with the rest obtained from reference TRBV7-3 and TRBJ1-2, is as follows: GAGVSQTPSNKVTEKGKYVELRCDPISGHTALYWYRQSLGQGPEFLIYFQGTGAADDSGLPNDRFFAVRPEGSVSTLKIQRTERGDSAVYLCASTRDRGDYGYTFGSGTRLTVV.

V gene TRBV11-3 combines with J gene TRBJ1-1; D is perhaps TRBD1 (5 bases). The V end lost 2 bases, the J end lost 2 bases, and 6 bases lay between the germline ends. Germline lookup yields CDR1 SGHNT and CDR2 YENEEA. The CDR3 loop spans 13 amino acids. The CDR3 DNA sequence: TGTGCCAGCAGCTTAAGGGGTAACACTGAAGCTTTCTTT. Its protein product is CASSLRGNTEAFF.

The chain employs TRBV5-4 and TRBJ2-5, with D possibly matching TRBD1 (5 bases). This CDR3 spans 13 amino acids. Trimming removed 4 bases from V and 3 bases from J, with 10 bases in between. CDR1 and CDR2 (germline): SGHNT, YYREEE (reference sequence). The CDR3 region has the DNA TGTGCCAGCAGCAAGGCAGGGAAAGAGACCCAGTACTTC. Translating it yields CASSKAGKETQYF. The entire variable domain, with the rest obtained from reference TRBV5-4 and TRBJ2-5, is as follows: ETGVTQSPTHLIKTRGQQVTLRCSSQSGHNTVSWYQQALGQGPQFIFQYYREEENGRGNFPPRFSGLQFPNYSSELNVNALELDDSALYLCASSKAGKETQYFGPGTRLLVL.

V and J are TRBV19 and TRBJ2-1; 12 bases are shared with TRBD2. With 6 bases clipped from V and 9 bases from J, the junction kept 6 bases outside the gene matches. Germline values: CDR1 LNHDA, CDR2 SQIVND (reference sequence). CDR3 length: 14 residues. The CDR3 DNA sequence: TGTGCCAGTAGGCCTAGCGGGAGGGTTGGTGAGCAGTTCTTC. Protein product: CASRPSGRVGEQFF.

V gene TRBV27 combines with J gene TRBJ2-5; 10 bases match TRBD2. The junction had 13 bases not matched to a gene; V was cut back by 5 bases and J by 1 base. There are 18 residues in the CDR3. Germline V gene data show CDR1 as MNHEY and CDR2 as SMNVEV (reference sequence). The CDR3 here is CASSALRVAGGFQETQYF. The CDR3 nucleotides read TGTGCCAGCAGTGCCCTCCGAGTAGCGGGAGGATTCCAAGAGACCCAGTACTTC.

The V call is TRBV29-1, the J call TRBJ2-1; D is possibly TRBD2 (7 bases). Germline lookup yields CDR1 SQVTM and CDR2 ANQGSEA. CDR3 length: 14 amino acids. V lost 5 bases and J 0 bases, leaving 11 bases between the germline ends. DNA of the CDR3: TGCAGCGTTACGGGGGGCTTCTCCTACAATGAGCAGTTCTTC. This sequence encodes CSVTGGFSYNEQFF.

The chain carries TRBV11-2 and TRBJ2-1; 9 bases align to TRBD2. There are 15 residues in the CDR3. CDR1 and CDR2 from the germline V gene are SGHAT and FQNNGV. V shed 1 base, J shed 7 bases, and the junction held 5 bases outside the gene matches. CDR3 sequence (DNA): TGTGCCAGCAGCTTAGTTGGCCTAGCGGGAAATGAGCAGTTCTTC. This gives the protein CASSLVGLAGNEQFF.